The entry below gives a single TCR beta chain sequence along with its context. This sample is drawn from a study of glioma-infiltrating T cells after dendritic cell vaccination. Study overall: The vaccine used monocyte-derived dendritic cells pulsed overnight with autologous tumor lysate.

Profiled with immunoSEQ multiplex PCR; TCRdb holds only in-frame clones, not every one. The top ten clones hold 7.8% of a sample with about 38,000 clones, just under 85% of them seen once. Only patients with spare fresh-frozen tumor and over two years of follow-up were included. This CDR3 contains 15 residues. Trimming stripped 0 bases from V and 0 bases from J, with 10 bases between. Germline V gene data show CDR1 as SGDLS and CDR2 as YYNGEE. The chain employs TRBV9 and TRBJ2-7, with D possibly TRBD2 on 5 matching bases. The source was blood, collected before dendritic cell vaccination. The sequence derives from a human donor with glioblastoma. The CDR3 loop is CASSVAMGDSYEQYF. As DNA, the CDR3 is TGTGCCAGCAGCGTAGCGATGGGAGACTCCTACGAGCAGTACTTC. The full variable domain, with the rest looked up from reference TRBV9 and TRBJ2-7, is DSGVTQTPKHLITATGQRVTLRCSPRSGDLSVYWYQQSLDQGLQFLIQYYNGEERAKGNILERFSAQQFPDLHSELNLSSLELGDSALYFCASSVAMGDSYEQYFGPGTRLTVT.